These T cell receptor beta chains were read from a single sample in a study of T-cell reconstitution after alpha-beta-depleted transplantation in children. Each CDR3 protein gets one entry after TCRdb re-called the PCR reads with MiXCR. The table has under 850,000 distinct CDR3 sequences, roughly 14% seen once. Specimen: PBMCs, collected before TCRalphabeta/CD19-depleted stem cell transplant. These receptors came from a girl between 2 and 10 years old with congenital amegakaryocytic thrombocytopenia, due to receive a stem cell transplant. Both conserved end residues are part of each CDR3. The D gene is left open where the match is weak. Rows may omit the clone size; those that give it use once, few, many or a size class.

j_call clone_size d_call v_call cdr3_nt cdr3_aa
TRBJ2-1 few NA TRBV7-8 TGTGCCAGCAGCTTAGCGCTAAGGGTAGGGTCCTACAATGAGCAGTTCTTC CASSLALRVGSYNEQFF
TRBJ1-1 many NA TRBV5-1 TGCGCCAGCAGCTTGAGTCTCGTGAACACTGAAGCTTTCTTT CASSLSLVNTEAFF
TRBJ2-1 few TRBD1 TRBV10-3 TGTGCCATCAGTAAGACAGACCGGGACAGGGGGCGAGAGCAGTTCTTC CAISKTDRDRGREQFF
TRBJ2-7 many NA TRBV27 TGTGCCAGCAGTTTACAACGAACAGGTGGGCTCTCCTACGAGCAGTACTTC CASSLQRTGGLSYEQYF
TRBJ2-1 many NA TRBV20-1 TGCAGTGCTTGGGGCGGGGCCTACAATGAGCAGTTCTTC CSAWGGAYNEQFF
TRBJ2-7 many TRBD1 TRBV11-2 TGTGCCAGCACCAGGACAGGGGAGTACGAGCAGTACTTC CASTRTGEYEQYF
TRBJ2-1 few NA TRBV27 TGTGCCAGCACCTCTACCCGAGGGGGGAGCATCGGGGATGAGCAGTTCTTC CASTSTRGGSIGDEQFF
TRBJ2-5 few NA TRBV29-1 TGCAGCGTTGAACCAGCCCTCCGGGAGACCCAGTACTTC CSVEPALRETQYF
TRBJ2-5 few NA TRBV5-1 TGCGCCAGCAGCTTGGGCGCAGGGATTATGGTGACCCAGTACTTC CASSLGAGIMVTQYF
TRBJ2-5 few TRBD2 TRBV5-1 TGCGCCAGCAGCATGCGGGAGGGAAACCAGTACTTC CASSMREGNQYF
TRBJ1-2 once TRBD1 TRBV3-1 TGTGCCAGCAGCCAGGCGCCCAGGGGGCCATCCTATGGCTACACCTTC CASSQAPRGPSYGYTF
TRBJ2-3 few NA TRBV29-1 TGCAGCACCGAGGGACTGGTCGGGTCGGCAGATACGCAGTATTTT CSTEGLVGSADTQYF
TRBJ2-2 NA NA TRBV5-1 TGCGCCAGCAGCGCGGAGGCAGTCCGCACCGGGGAGCTGTTTTTT CASSAEAVRTGELFF
TRBJ2-7 many NA TRBV5-1 TGCGCCAGCAGCACGGGGCGGGTCCTCGAAACCTACGAGCAGTACTTC CASSTGRVLETYEQYF
TRBJ2-6 NA NA TRBV5-1 TGCGCCAGCAGCTTGGATACTCTGACTGGGGCCAACGTCCTGACTTTC CASSLDTLTGANVLTF
TRBJ1-3 many TRBD1 TRBV29-1 TGCAGCGTTGATACCCCCCTCGGACAGGCTGGAAACACCATATATTTT CSVDTPLGQAGNTIYF
TRBJ1-4 few TRBD1 TRBV5-5 TGTGCCAGCAGCAAGGACAGGCATGAAAAACTGTTTTTT CASSKDRHEKLFF
TRBJ1-6 NA NA TRBV7-9 TGTGCCAGCAGCTTAGCGAAAACAGGGATGAATTCACCCCTCCACTTT CASSLAKTGMNSPLHF
TRBJ1-5 few NA TRBV2 TGTGCCAGCCTTGGGGGGGACGGGCCCCAGCATTTT CASLGGDGPQHF
TRBJ2-1 many NA TRBV29-1 TGCAGCGTACCTAGCGCAACATACAATGAGCAGTTCTTC CSVPSATYNEQFF
TRBJ1-1 many NA TRBV29-1 TGCAGCGCCCCGGGGGGGGCTTTCTTT CSAPGGAFF
TRBJ2-1 many NA TRBV11-2 TGTGCCAGCAGCCCAGGGCCCTACAATGAGCAGTTCTTC CASSPGPYNEQFF
TRBJ2-2 few NA TRBV12-3/TRBV12-4 TGTGCCAGCACTAATAGCCCGACCGGGGAGCTGTTTTTT CASTNSPTGELFF
TRBJ2-3 few NA TRBV11-2 TGTGCCAGCAGCCAGATAGGGGGTCGCACAGATACGCAGTATTTT CASSQIGGRTDTQYF
TRBJ2-5 many NA TRBV20-1 TGCAGTGCTAGAGTTGCCTCTCAGGAGACCCAGTACTTC CSARVASQETQYF
TRBJ2-1 many TRBD2 TRBV28 TGTGCCAGCAGTGACGCGGGAGTCACAAAAGAGCAGTTCTTC CASSDAGVTKEQFF